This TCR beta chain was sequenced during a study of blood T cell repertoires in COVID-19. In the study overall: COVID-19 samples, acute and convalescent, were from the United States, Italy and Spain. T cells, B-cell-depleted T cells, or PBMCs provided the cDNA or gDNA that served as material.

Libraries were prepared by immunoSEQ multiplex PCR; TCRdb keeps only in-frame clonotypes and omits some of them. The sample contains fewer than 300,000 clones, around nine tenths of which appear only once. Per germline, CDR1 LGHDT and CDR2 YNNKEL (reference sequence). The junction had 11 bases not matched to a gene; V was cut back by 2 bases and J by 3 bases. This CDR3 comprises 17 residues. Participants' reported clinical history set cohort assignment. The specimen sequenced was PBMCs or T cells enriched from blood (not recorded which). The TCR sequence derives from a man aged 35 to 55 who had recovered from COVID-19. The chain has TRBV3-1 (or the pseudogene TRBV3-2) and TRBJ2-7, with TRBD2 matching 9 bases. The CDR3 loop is CASSQFGGGAYSYEQYF. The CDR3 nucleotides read TGTGCCAGCAGCCAATTCGGCGGGGGGGCTTATAGCTACGAGCAGTACTTC.